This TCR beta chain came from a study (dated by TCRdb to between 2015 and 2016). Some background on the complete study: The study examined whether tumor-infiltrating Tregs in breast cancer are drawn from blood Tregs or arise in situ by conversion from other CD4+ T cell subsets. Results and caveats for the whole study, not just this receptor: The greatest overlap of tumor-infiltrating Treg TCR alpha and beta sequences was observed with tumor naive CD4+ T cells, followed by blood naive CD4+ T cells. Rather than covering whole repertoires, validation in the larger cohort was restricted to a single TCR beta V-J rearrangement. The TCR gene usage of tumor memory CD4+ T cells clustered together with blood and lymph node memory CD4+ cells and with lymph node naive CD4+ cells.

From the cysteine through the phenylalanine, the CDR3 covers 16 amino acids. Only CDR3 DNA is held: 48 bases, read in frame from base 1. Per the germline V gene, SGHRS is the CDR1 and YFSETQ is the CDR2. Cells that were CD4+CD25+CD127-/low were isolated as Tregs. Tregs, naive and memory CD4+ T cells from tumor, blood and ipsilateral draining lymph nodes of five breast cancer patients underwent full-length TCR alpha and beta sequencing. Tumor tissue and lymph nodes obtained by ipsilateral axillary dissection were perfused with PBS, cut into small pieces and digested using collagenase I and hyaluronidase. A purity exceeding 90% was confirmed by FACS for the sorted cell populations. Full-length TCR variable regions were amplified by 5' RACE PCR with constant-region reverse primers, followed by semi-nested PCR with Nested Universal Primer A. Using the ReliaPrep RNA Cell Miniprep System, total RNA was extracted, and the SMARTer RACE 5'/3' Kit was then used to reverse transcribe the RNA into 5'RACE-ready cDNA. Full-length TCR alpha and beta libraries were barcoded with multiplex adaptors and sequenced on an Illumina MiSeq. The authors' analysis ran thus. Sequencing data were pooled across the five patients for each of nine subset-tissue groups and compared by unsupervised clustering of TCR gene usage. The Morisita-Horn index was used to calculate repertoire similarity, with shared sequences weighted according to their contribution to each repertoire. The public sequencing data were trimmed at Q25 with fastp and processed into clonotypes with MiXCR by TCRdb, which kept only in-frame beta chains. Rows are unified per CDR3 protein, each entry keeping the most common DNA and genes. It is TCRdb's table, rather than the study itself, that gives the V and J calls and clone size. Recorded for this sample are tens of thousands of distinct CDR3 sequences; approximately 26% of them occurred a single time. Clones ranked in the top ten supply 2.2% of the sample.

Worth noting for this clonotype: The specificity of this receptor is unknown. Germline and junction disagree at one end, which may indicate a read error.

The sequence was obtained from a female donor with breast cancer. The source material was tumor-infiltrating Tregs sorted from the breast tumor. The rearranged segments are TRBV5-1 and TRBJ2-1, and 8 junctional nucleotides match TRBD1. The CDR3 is CTSSKLGQGSYNEQFF. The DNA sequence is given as TGCACCAGCAGCAAACTCGGACAGGGTAGCTACAATGAGCAGTTCTTC.